Below, one TCR beta chain is given with its context. Compared with germline, one end of the junction differs, possibly owing to a read error. The germline V gene has CDR1 SGDLS and CDR2 YYNGEE. The CDR3 has 16 residues. This sample was included in a study of blood T cells in healthy people across ages. Total RNA was isolated from each sample in quantities of at least 6 micrograms. Primers used in a second PCR of about 7 to 12 cycles were a sample-barcoded 5' primer and a J-beta primer mix. Each sample provided no less than 2.5 million CDR3-containing paired-end reads. TCRdb re-derived calls from the 5' RACE reads in MiXCR, one entry per CDR3 protein. The data show 800,000 to 1,300,000 distinct CDR3 sequences, almost 25% seen once. These data were also filed under a second study, of T cells of mothers and their children. That source reports: Reverse transcription into cDNA received all extracted RNA, at approximately 1.4 ug per 15 ul. Each mother yielded more than 9.5 million TCR beta CDR3 reads. Each child yielded millions of reads.

This sequence joins TRBV9 and TRBJ2-3, with 11 bases that match TRBD2. The TCR originated in a girl aged 2 to 9 in good health. Sequencing was carried out using blood. The CDR3 protein is CASSPTSGSSFSTRYF. CDR3 sequence (DNA): TGTGCCAGCAGCCCAACTAGCGGGAGCTCTTTTTCGACGCGGTATTTT.